The clone carrying this TCR beta chain came up a few times. The antigen is not known. This sample was included in a study of T cell repertoires in cytomegalovirus infection. In the study overall: Indications came from public TCR beta signatures; they pointed to CMV infection and to a matching HLA type.

Study findings and constraints: In two of eight donors, the top clonotype was HLA-C-restricted CMV-specific. Carriers of CMV and the relevant HLA type were discriminated by public TCR beta frequency.

MiXCR, run by TCRdb on the reads, gives a single entry per CDR3 protein. The sample shows about 450,000 distinct CDR3 sequences, 25% to 40% of them seen only once. CDR1 and CDR2 (germline): SGHDT, YYEEEE. The V gene lost 2 bases and the J gene lost 5 bases, with 28 bases spanning the gap. The CDR3 runs 19 residues. This receptor was identified in a human donor in good health (CMV status not recorded). Some clones in this sample may be carry-over from other donors' samples. The chain links TRBV5-6 to TRBJ2-5, with D tentatively TRBD2 (6 bases). The specimen sequenced was PBMCs. In nucleotides, the CDR3 is TGTGCCAGCAGCTTCGCAGCCCAACTGGCCGGGACTGGCAGGGAGACCCAGTACTTC. This translates into CASSFAAQLAGTGRETQYF.